The 14 T cell receptor beta chains below were found in one sample sequenced in a study of blood T cell repertoires in COVID-19. Sequencing used immunoSEQ multiplex PCR; TCRdb keeps in-frame clones, though not all of them. The sample consists of approximately 120,000 clones, 88% of them appearing once. The specimen was peripheral blood. The receptors derive from a woman of 80 years or more with acute or convalescent COVID-19.

The gene calls are TRBV9 and TRBJ1-3; D is unclear. Trimming pared 4 bases from V and 0 bases from J, leaving 5 bases between. This CDR3 contains 13 residues. CDR1 and CDR2 from the germline V gene are SGDLS and YYNGEE. The CDR3 here is CASSSHSGNTIYF. The CDR3 bases are TGTGCCAGCAGCTCACACTCTGGAAACACCATATATTTT.

This sequence joins TRBV27 and TRBJ1-3, with 8 bases that match TRBD1. Trimming at V came to 5 bases and at J to 4 bases, leaving 7 bases not matched to a gene. This CDR3 is 15 amino acids long. Germline assignment: CDR1 MNHEY and CDR2 SMNVEV (reference sequence). CDR3 residues: CASSKDRAYGNTIYF. CDR3 nucleotide sequence: TGTGCCAGCAGTAAGGACAGGGCGTACGGAAACACCATATATTTT.

The chain carries TRBV27 and TRBJ1-1; perhaps TRBD1 as D (6 bases). Trimming took 2 bases from V and 0 from J, leaving 10 bases between them. CDR1 MNHEY and CDR2 SMNVEV come from the germline V gene (reference sequence). The CDR3 runs 15 residues. The CDR3 sequence: CASSLEQGMNTEAFF. As DNA, the CDR3 is TGTGCCAGCAGTTTAGAACAGGGCATGAACACTGAAGCTTTCTTT.

The chain joins TRBV2 to TRBJ1-1, with D unclear. Germline V CDR1 and CDR2: SNHLY, FYNNEI. V was pared by 2 bases and J by 1 base, with 5 bases between. There are 13 residues in the CDR3. The CDR3 here is CASSEYKNTEAFF. The CDR3 coding sequence is TGTGCCAGCAGTGAATATAAGAACACTGAAGCTTTCTTT.

This chain uses TRBV3-1 (or the pseudogene TRBV3-2) with TRBJ2-1; D is ambiguous. Germline V gene lookup returns CDR1 LGHDT and CDR2 YNNKEL (reference sequence). The length of the CDR3 is 15 residues. Trimming took off 4 bases at V and 0 bases at J, with 10 bases between the two ends. The CDR3 is CASSPSVNSYNEQFF. The CDR3 DNA is TGTGCCAGCAGCCCCAGCGTTAACTCCTACAATGAGCAGTTCTTC.

This clone has just a few counts. The chain is built from TRBV28 and TRBJ2-1, with D perhaps matching TRBD1 (5 bases). Looked up from germline, CDR1 is MDHEN and CDR2 is SYDVKM. V dropped 4 bases and J dropped 8 bases, with 36 bases sitting between them. There are 21 residues in the CDR3. In nucleotides, the CDR3 is TGTGCCAGCAGTTCAGGGTCACCCCTTAAATATACTTTAGGTATATTAGATGAGCAGTTCTTC. This translates into CASSSGSPLKYTLGILDEQFF.

This chain connects TRBV29-1 to TRBJ2-7, with no clear D. The CDR3 is 13 residues long. CDR1 and CDR2 from the germline V gene are SQVTM and ANQGSEA. V shed 0 bases and J shed 0 bases, with 6 bases lying between them. The CDR3 region has the DNA TGCAGCGTTGAAGATTTCTCCTCCTACGAGCAGTACTTC. Translation gives CSVEDFSSYEQYF.

The V and J genes are TRBV29-1 and TRBJ1-4; possible D gene TRBD1, 6 bases. The V gene's germline CDR1 is SQVTM and CDR2 ANQGSEA. This CDR3 region has 12 residues. V shed 6 bases and J shed 5 bases, with 10 bases lying between them. The CDR3 nucleotides read TGCAGCGTGTCAGGGGAAAATGAAAAACTGTTTTTT. Its protein product is CSVSGENEKLFF.

The chain has TRBV2 and TRBJ1-4; TRBD1 aligns across 8 bases. There are 16 residues in the CDR3. The V gene end was trimmed by 5 bases and the J gene end by 2 bases; junction bases not matched to a gene: 7. Per the germline V gene, CDR1 is SNHLY and CDR2 is FYNNEI. The CDR3 DNA reads TGTGCCAGCAGTACTGACAGGGGATCTACTAATGAAAAACTGTTTTTT. It yields the protein CASSTDRGSTNEKLFF. The whole variable domain, remainder taken from reference TRBV2 and TRBJ1-4, is EPEVTQTPSHQVTQMGQEVILRCVPISNHLYFYWYRQILGQKVEFLVSFYNNEISEKSEIFDDQFSVERPDGSNFTLKIRSTKLEDSAMYFCASSTDRGSTNEKLFFGSGTQLSVL.

The rearrangement uses TRBV18 and TRBJ1-2; unclear D gene. Trimming stripped 3 bases from V and 5 bases from J, with 7 bases between. CDR3 length: 12 amino acids. CDR1 and CDR2 from the germline V gene are KGHSH and LQKENI. The CDR3 sequence: CASSPSGYGYTF. The CDR3 DNA is TGTGCCAGCTCACCTTCGGGGTATGGCTACACCTTC.

The chain uses TRBV28 and TRBJ1-1, with D hard to call. Germline values: CDR1 MDHEN, CDR2 SYDVKM. Between the trimmed V and J ends, which lost 4 bases and 0 bases, there was a span of 6 bases. CDR3 length equals 13 residues. CDR3 amino acids: CASSYSMNTEAFF. The CDR3, as DNA: TGTGCCAGCAGTTATTCCATGAACACTGAAGCTTTCTTT.

V is TRBV6-6 and J is TRBJ1-5; D perhaps matches TRBD1 (6 bases). This CDR3 region has 13 residues. Germline values: CDR1 MNHNY, CDR2 SVGAGI (reference sequence). Trimming left V 6 bases short and J 4 bases short, with 10 bases between. DNA of the CDR3: TGTGCCAGCAGACCCACAGGGAATCAGCCCCAGCATTTT. Protein: CASRPTGNQPQHF.

The J gene is TRBJ2-5, the V gene TRBV6-5; no definite D call. CDR1 is MNHEY and CDR2 is SVGAGI in the germline V gene. Trimming took off 6 bases at V and 2 bases at J, with 13 bases between the two ends. The CDR3 runs to 14 residues. As DNA, the CDR3 is TGTGCCAGCAGGGATTCCTGGGCTCAAGAGACCCAGTACTTC. It codes for CASRDSWAQETQYF.

V and J are TRBV6-5 and TRBJ2-7, with TRBD1 identical over 8 bases. This CDR3 contains 13 residues. J gave up 3 bases and V 6 bases, and 4 bases lay outside the gene matches. In germline, CDR1 is MNHEY, CDR2 SVGAGI. CDR3 nucleotides: TGTGCCAGCAGCCGACAGGGGAACTACGAGCAGTACTTC. Translated: CASSRQGNYEQYF.